This TCR beta chain stems from a study of T cell repertoires in cytomegalovirus infection. TCRdb fed the reads into MiXCR, producing one record per CDR3 protein. This sample yields roughly 100,000 distinct CDR3 sequences, of which over 40% are seen a single time; less than 80% belongs to the top ten. There are 19 residues in the CDR3. Trimming at V came to 1 base and at J to 0 bases, leaving 11 bases not matched to a gene. CDR1 is SEHNR, CDR2 FQNEAQ, per germline (reference sequence). Concerning this clonotype itself: Its target is not known.

The chain links TRBV7-9 to TRBJ1-1, with 10 bases identical to TRBD1. The sequence came from a human donor in good health (CMV status not recorded). Some clones in this sample may be carry-over from other donors' samples. The sample consisted of CD8+ T cells from cultured PBMCs, taken from culture after CMV antigen stimulation. The chain's CDR3 is CASSLGPGTGEVMNTEAFF. The CDR3 DNA reads TGTGCCAGCAGCTTAGGGCCCGGGACAGGGGAGGTAATGAACACTGAAGCTTTCTTT. The variable domain in full, completed from reference TRBV7-9 and TRBJ1-1, reads DTGVSQNPRHKITKRGQNVTFRCDPISEHNRLYWYRQTLGQGPEFLTYFQNEAQLEKSRLLSDRFSAERPKGSFSTLEIQRTEQGDSAMYLCASSLGPGTGEVMNTEAFFGQGTRLTVV.